These T cell receptor beta chains were read from a single sample in a study of blood T cell repertoires in COVID-19. Profiling relied on immunoSEQ multiplex PCR, and the TCRdb table lists in-frame clones only, not all of them. This sample carries some 140,000 clones, 81% of them seen once, and the ten largest clones take roughly 9.1%. What was sequenced was peripheral blood. These receptors were obtained from a woman aged 60-75 years with active or convalescent COVID-19. Both conserved end residues are part of each CDR3. D genes are given only for firm matches. The size entry is marked missing in some rows and otherwise reads once, few, many or a size class.

clone_size,j_call,d_call,v_call,cdr3_length,cdr3_aa,cdr3_nt
-,TRBJ2-3,TRBD2,TRBV5-1,15,CASSPERDEADTQYF,TGCGCCAGCAGCCCCGAGCGGGATGAGGCAGATACGCAGTATTTT
-,TRBJ1-5,-,TRBV28,16,CASSLSEGPNNQPQHF,TGTGCCAGCAGTTTATCGGAGGGACCGAACAATCAGCCCCAGCATTTT
-,TRBJ1-6,TRBD1,TRBV20-1,14,CSASIGTDNSPLHF,TGCAGTGCTAGTATAGGGACAGACAATTCACCCCTCCACTTT
-,TRBJ1-2,TRBD1,TRBV5-6,14,CASSRAGGFYGYTF,TGTGCCAGCTCCCGGGCAGGGGGTTTCTATGGCTACACCTTC
-,TRBJ2-5,-,TRBV11-2,16,CASSFGGRPGEETQYF,TGTGCCAGCAGCTTTGGCGGAAGGCCGGGGGAGGAGACCCAGTACTTC
-,TRBJ1-2,TRBD1,TRBV13,15,CASSTGQTGRYGYTF,TGTGCCAGCAGCACCGGCCAGACAGGGCGCTATGGCTACACCTTC
-,TRBJ2-2,TRBD2,TRBV11-3,16,CASSMGLAGGTGELFF,TGTGCCAGCAGTATGGGACTAGCGGGAGGCACCGGGGAGCTGTTTTTT
-,TRBJ1-6,TRBD1,TRBV18,15,CASSPEGAYTSPLHF,TGTGCCAGCTCACCAGAGGGGGCTTACACTTCACCCCTCCACTTT
few,TRBJ1-3,-,TRBV2,15,CASRIFNREGNTIYF,TGTGCCAGCAGGATTTTTAACAGGGAGGGAAACACCATATATTTT
-,TRBJ2-1,-,TRBV15,11,CATSRAAEQFF,TGTGCCACCAGCAGAGCGGCGGAACAGTTCTTC
-,TRBJ1-5,-,TRBV30,13,CAWSVTGGQPQHF,TGTGCCTGGAGTGTAACTGGCGGTCAGCCCCAGCATTTT
-,TRBJ2-1,TRBD2,TRBV5-1,16,CASSLTSGRAGNEQFF,TGCGCCAGCAGCTTGACTAGCGGGAGGGCCGGAAATGAGCAGTTCTTC
-,TRBJ2-3,-,TRBV7-3,14,CASSLQGRRDTQYF,TGTGCCAGCAGCTTACAGGGTAGGAGAGATACGCAGTATTTT
once,TRBJ2-2,-,TRBV28,16,CASSSGQGLYVRELFF,TGTGCCAGCAGTTCCGGGCAGGGGCTTTATGTGAGGGAGCTGTTTTTT
once,TRBJ1-5,TRBD1,TRBV19,15,CASSISTGSNQPQHF,TGTGCCAGTAGTATATCGACAGGGAGCAATCAGCCCCAGCATTTT
-,TRBJ2-7,TRBD1,TRBV15,14,CATSDWDRGYEQYF,TGTGCCACCAGCGACTGGGACAGGGGGTACGAGCAGTACTTC
once,TRBJ2-7,TRBD1,TRBV18,14,CASSPGTGIYEQYF,TGTGCCAGCTCACCCGGGACAGGGATCTACGAGCAGTACTTC
once,TRBJ2-5,-,TRBV11-2,14,CASSTLDTEETQYF,TGTGCCAGCAGCACACTAGATACGGAGGAGACCCAGTACTTC
-,TRBJ1-2,-,TRBV24-1,14,CATSDHGVDYGYTF,TGTGCCACCAGTGATCACGGGGTAGACTATGGCTACACCTTC
-,TRBJ2-3,TRBD2,TRBV30,18,CAWSLRSSAGGSTDTQYF,TGTGCCTGGAGCCTTCGGTCTTCAGCGGGAGGGAGCACAGATACGCAGTATTTT
-,TRBJ1-1,-,TRBV6-1,15,CASSERIQGGTEAFF,TGTGCCAGCAGTGAAAGAATCCAGGGAGGGACTGAAGCTTTCTTT
-,TRBJ2-2,-,TRBV29-1,13,CSVDESSTGELFF,TGCAGCGTTGATGAGTCCTCGACCGGGGAGCTGTTTTTT
-,TRBJ2-5,-,TRBV19,14,CASSERQRQETQYF,TGTGCTAGTAGTGAACGACAGAGGCAAGAGACCCAGTACTTC
-,TRBJ1-3,-,TRBV10-3,11,CATGSGNTIYF,TGTGCCACCGGCTCTGGAAACACCATATATTTT
-,TRBJ2-2,-,TRBV11-2,16,CASSPLDTRNTGELFF,TGTGCCAGCAGCCCCCTCGACACAAGGAACACCGGGGAGCTGTTTTTT
-,TRBJ2-3,TRBD2,TRBV7-2,15,CASARTSGSTDTQYF,TGTGCCAGCGCCCGGACTAGCGGGAGCACAGATACGCAGTATTTT
-,TRBJ2-2,-,TRBV9,15,CASSPRAGLGGELFF,TGTGCCAGCAGCCCAAGGGCGGGATTAGGCGGGGAGCTGTTTTTT
few,TRBJ1-1,-,TRBV19,14,CASKEPRAGTEAFF,TGTGCCAGTAAGGAGCCCAGGGCCGGGACTGAAGCTTTCTTT
-,TRBJ2-2,TRBD1,TRBV4-2,17,CASSQDPGATGTGELFF,TGTGCCAGCAGCCAAGATCCTGGAGCGACAGGGACCGGGGAGCTGTTTTTT
many,TRBJ2-2,-,TRBV27,16,CASSLFKTLATGELFF,TGTGCCAGCAGTTTATTTAAAACTCTCGCCACCGGGGAGCTGTTTTTT
-,TRBJ1-6,-,TRBV27,14,CATKAGGYNSPLHF,TGTGCCACAAAAGCGGGAGGTTATAATTCACCCCTCCACTTT
-,TRBJ2-5,-,TRBV6-5,13,CASSRRTGETQYF,TGTGCCAGCAGCCGGAGGACGGGAGAGACCCAGTACTTC
-,TRBJ2-3,TRBD2,TRBV5-5,15,CASSGTSGSADTQYF,TGTGCCAGCAGCGGAACTAGCGGGAGCGCAGATACGCAGTATTTT
-,TRBJ1-5,-,TRBV6-5,15,CASSYSGLGDQPQHF,TGTGCCAGCAGTTACTCAGGACTGGGCGATCAGCCCCAGCATTTT
many,TRBJ2-7,-,TRBV20-1,11,CSAPRVYEQYF,TGCAGTGCTCCCAGGGTCTACGAGCAGTACTTC
-,TRBJ2-2,-,TRBV7-9,13,CASSISNTGELFF,TGTGCCAGCAGCATCTCGAACACCGGGGAGCTGTTTTTT
-,TRBJ1-1,-,TRBV30,13,CAWSRTENTEAFF,TGTGCCTGGAGCCGGACAGAGAACACTGAAGCTTTCTTT
-,TRBJ1-1,TRBD1,TRBV6-6,14,CASRDRAGITEAFF,TGTGCCAGCAGGGACAGGGCGGGAATCACTGAAGCTTTCTTT
-,TRBJ1-2,-,TRBV7-2,16,CASSLEAAASNYGYTF,TGTGCCAGCAGCTTAGAGGCGGCAGCCTCTAACTATGGCTACACCTTC
-,TRBJ1-1,-,TRBV5-6,14,CASRNYRVNTEAFF,TGTGCCAGCAGGAACTACAGGGTGAACACTGAAGCTTTCTTT
-,TRBJ2-3,TRBD2,TRBV5-1,14,CASRSSGGADTQYF,TGCGCCAGCAGATCAAGCGGGGGGGCGGATACGCAGTATTTT
-,TRBJ1-5,TRBD1,TRBV4-1,14,CASSQDRGTQPQHF,TGCGCCAGCAGTCAGGACAGGGGTACTCAGCCCCAGCATTTT
-,TRBJ1-2,-,TRBV28,14,CASRLPIGGRGYTF,TGTGCCAGCAGGCTCCCCATTGGGGGCCGTGGCTACACCTTC
once,TRBJ2-7,-,TRBV11-2,12,CASSISDNEQYF,TGTGCCAGCAGCATATCCGACAACGAGCAGTACTTC
-,TRBJ2-2,TRBD1,TRBV5-4,17,CASSLGGQGAGTGELFF,TGTGCCAGCAGCTTGGGCGGACAGGGGGCCGGCACCGGGGAGCTGTTTTTT
-,TRBJ2-3,TRBD1,TRBV5-1,16,CASSLEGAGETDTQYF,TGCGCCAGCAGCTTGGAGGGGGCTGGGGAGACAGATACGCAGTATTTT
-,TRBJ2-3,-,TRBV19,15,CASRGRQSSTDTQYF,TGTGCCAGTAGAGGGAGGCAGAGTAGCACAGATACGCAGTATTTT
-,TRBJ1-6,-,TRBV11-2,15,CASSAQGSYNSPLHF,TGTGCCAGCAGCGCCCAGGGTTCCTATAATTCACCCCTCCACTTT
-,TRBJ1-2,-,TRBV19,14,CASSGQSANYGYTF,TGTGCCAGTAGCGGACAGTCGGCTAACTATGGCTACACCTTC
-,TRBJ2-7,TRBD2,TRBV5-1,13,CASGTRSSYEQYF,TGCGCCAGCGGGACTAGGAGCTCCTACGAGCAGTACTTC
-,TRBJ2-6,-,TRBV30,13,CAWILSGANVLTF,TGTGCCTGGATCCTATCTGGGGCCAACGTCCTGACTTTC
-,TRBJ2-3,-,TRBV24-1,14,CATSRKGGTDTQYF,TGTGCCACCAGTCGGAAGGGGGGGACAGATACGCAGTATTTT
-,TRBJ2-3,-,TRBV27,15,CASSGGSGRTDTQYF,TGTGCCAGCAGCGGAGGGTCGGGACGCACAGATACGCAGTATTTT
-,TRBJ1-1,TRBD1,TRBV4-1,16,CASSQKQGLGNTEAFF,TGCGCCAGCAGCCAAAAACAGGGGCTAGGGAACACTGAAGCTTTCTTT
-,TRBJ2-5,TRBD1,TRBV5-8,16,CASSPIRPGQQETQYF,TGTGCCAGCAGCCCAATACGACCGGGACAGCAAGAGACCCAGTACTTC
-,TRBJ2-1,TRBD2,TRBV25-1,13,CASSGTSVNEQFF,TGTGCCAGCAGTGGGACTAGCGTCAATGAGCAGTTCTTC
-,TRBJ2-3,TRBD2,TRBV6-5,15,CAEGLAGGSTDTQYF,TGTGCCGAGGGACTAGCGGGGGGCAGCACAGATACGCAGTATTTT
-,TRBJ1-1,-,TRBV6-5,15,CASSYSSRVFTEAFF,TGTGCCAGCAGTTACTCGTCGCGTGTGTTCACTGAAGCTTTCTTT
few,TRBJ2-1,-,TRBV11-2,14,CASSSPRGGNEQFF,TGTGCCAGCAGCTCTCCTAGGGGCGGCAATGAGCAGTTCTTC